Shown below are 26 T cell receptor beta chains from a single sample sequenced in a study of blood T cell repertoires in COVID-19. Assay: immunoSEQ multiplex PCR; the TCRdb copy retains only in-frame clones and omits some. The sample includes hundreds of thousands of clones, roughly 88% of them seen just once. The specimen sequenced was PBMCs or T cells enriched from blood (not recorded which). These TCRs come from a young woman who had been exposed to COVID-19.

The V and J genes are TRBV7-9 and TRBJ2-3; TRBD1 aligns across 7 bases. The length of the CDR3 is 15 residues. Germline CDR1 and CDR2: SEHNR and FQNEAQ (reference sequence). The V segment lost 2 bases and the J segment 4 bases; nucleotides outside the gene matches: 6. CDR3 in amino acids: CASSLYRGESDTQYF. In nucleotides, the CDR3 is TGTGCCAGCAGCTTATACAGGGGCGAGTCAGATACGCAGTATTTT. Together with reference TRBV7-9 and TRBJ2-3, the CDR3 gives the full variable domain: DTGVSQNPRHKITKRGQNVTFRCDPISEHNRLYWYRQTLGQGPEFLTYFQNEAQLEKSRLLSDRFSAERPKGSFSTLEIQRTEQGDSAMYLCASSLYRGESDTQYFGPGTRLTVL.

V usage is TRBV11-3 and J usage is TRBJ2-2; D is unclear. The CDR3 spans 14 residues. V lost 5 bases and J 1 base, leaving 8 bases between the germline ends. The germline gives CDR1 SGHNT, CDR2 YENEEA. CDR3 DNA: TGTGCCAGCAGCCCGAGACAGAACACCGGGGAGCTGTTTTTT. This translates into CASSPRQNTGELFF.

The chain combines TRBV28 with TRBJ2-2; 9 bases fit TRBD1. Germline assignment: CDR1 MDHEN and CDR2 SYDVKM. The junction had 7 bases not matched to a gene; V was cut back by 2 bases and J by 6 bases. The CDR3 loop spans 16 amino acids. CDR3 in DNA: TGTGCCAGCAGTTTAAGTGGACAGGGGAGGGCCGGGGAGCTGTTTTTT. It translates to CASSLSGQGRAGELFF.

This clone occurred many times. CDR3 in amino acids: CASSDSARRSYNEQFF. CDR3 in DNA: TGTGCCAGCAGTGACTCTGCTAGGCGGTCCTACAATGAGCAGTTCTTC. The chain couples TRBV6-4 to TRBJ2-1; D unresolved. Trimming left V 0 bases short and J 1 base short, with 10 bases between. The CDR3 totals 16 residues. Looked up from germline, CDR1 is MRHNA and CDR2 is SNTAGT.

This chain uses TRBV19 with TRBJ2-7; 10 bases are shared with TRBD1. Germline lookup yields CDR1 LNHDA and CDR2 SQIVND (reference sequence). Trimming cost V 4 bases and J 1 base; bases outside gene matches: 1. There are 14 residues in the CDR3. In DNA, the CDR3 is TGTGCCAGTAGTAAGGGACAGGGGTCCTACGAGCAGTACTTC. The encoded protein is CASSKGQGSYEQYF.

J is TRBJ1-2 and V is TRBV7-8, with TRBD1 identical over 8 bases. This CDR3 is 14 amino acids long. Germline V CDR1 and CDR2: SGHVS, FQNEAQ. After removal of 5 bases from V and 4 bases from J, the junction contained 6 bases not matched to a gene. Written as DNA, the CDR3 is TGTGCCAGCAGCCCCCGACAGGGGCTCTATGGCTACACCTTC. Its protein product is CASSPRQGLYGYTF.

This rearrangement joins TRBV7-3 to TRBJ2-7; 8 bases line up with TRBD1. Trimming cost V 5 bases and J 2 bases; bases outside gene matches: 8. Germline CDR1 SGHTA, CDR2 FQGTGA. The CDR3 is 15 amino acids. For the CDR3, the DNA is TGTGCCAGCAGCCCAAACACAGGGGGGCCCTACGAGCAGTACTTC. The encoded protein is CASSPNTGGPYEQYF.

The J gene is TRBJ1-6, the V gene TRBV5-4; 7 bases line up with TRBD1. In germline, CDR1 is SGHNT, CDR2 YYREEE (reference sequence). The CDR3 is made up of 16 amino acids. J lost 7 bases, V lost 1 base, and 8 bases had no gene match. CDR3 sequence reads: CASSLLGGLKNSPLHF. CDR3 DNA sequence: TGTGCCAGCAGCTTGCTAGGGGGCCTTAAGAATTCACCCCTCCACTTT. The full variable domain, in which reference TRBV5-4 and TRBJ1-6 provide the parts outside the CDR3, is ETGVTQSPTHLIKTRGQQVTLRCSSQSGHNTVSWYQQALGQGPQFIFQYYREEENGRGNFPPRFSGLQFPNYSSELNVNALELDDSALYLCASSLLGGLKNSPLHFGNGTRLTVT.

CDR3 nucleotides: TGTGCCAGCAGTTCCGGTTGGGCGAGCTCTGGAAACACCATATATTTT. Translation gives CASSSGWASSGNTIYF. This chain connects TRBV6-7 to TRBJ1-3; D unresolved. TRBV6-7 has ORF status, its function being uncertain. This CDR3 contains 16 residues. The ends were cut back, 4 bases at V and 0 bases at J, with 13 bases in the middle.

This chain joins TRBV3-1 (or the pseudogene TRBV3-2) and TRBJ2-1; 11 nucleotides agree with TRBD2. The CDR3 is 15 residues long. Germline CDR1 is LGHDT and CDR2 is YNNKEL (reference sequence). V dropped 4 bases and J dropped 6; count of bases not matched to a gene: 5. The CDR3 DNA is TGTGCCAGCAGCCCACTAGCGGGAGTTTCCAATGAGCAGTTCTTC. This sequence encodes CASSPLAGVSNEQFF.

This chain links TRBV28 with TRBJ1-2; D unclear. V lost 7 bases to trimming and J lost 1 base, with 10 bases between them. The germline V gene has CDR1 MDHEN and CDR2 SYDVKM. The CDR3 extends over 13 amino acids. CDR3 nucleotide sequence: TGTGCCAGCACGGAGCCTAATAACTATGGCTACACCTTC. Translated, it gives CASTEPNNYGYTF.

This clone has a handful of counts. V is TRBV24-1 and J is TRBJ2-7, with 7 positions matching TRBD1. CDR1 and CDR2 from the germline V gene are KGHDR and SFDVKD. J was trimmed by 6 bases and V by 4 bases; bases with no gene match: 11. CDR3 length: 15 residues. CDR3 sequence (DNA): TGTGCCACCAGTGAACCTCGACAGGGACGGAGCGAGCAGTACTTC. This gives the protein CATSEPRQGRSEQYF.

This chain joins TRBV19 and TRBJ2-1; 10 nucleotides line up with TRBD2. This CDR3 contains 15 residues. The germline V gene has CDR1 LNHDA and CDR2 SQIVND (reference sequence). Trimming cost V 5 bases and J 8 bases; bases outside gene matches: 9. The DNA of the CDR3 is TGTGCCAGTAGTCCGAGCGGGAGGGCGTTCGATGAGCAGTTCTTC. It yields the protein CASSPSGRAFDEQFF.

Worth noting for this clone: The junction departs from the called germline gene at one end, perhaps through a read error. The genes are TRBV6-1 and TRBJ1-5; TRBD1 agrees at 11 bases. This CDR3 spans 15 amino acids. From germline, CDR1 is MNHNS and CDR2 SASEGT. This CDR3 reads CASREGQGAKQPQHF. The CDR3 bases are TGTGCCAGCAGGGAAGGACAGGGGGCGAAACAGCCCCAGCATTTT.

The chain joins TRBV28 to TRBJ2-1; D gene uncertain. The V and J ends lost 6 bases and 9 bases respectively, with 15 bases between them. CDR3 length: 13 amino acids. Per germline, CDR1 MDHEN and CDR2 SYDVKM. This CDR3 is CASSMTSSREQFF. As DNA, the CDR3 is TGTGCCAGCAGCATGACTTCCTCACGTGAGCAGTTCTTC.

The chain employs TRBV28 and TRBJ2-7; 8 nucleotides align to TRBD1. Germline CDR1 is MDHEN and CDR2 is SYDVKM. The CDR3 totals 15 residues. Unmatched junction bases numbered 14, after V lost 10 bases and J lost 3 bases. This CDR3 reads CATGRRTGNFYEQYF. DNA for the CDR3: TGTGCCACAGGGAGAAGGACAGGGAACTTCTACGAGCAGTACTTC.

The CDR3 loop is CASSRTSGNEQYF. The CDR3 DNA follows: TGTGCCAGCAGCAGGACTAGCGGGAACGAGCAGTACTTC. This chain links TRBV7-9 with TRBJ2-7; the match to TRBD2 covers 12 bases. V gave up 5 bases and J gave up 5 bases; unmatched junction bases: 1. Germline CDR1 is SEHNR and CDR2 is FQNEAQ (reference sequence). The CDR3 has 13 residues.

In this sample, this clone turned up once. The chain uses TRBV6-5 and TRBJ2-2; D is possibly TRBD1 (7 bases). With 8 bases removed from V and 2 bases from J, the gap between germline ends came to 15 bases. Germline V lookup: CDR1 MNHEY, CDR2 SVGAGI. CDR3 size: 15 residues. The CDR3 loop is CASQPRGVNTGELFF. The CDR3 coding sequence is TGTGCCAGCCAACCCAGGGGGGTAAACACCGGGGAGCTGTTTTTT.

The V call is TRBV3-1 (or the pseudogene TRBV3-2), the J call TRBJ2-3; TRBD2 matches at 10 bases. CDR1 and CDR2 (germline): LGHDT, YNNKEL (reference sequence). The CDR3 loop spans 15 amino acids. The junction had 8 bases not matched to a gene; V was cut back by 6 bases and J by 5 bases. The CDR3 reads CASRPTSGAGDTQYF. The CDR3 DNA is TGTGCCAGCAGACCTACTAGCGGGGCGGGAGATACGCAGTATTTT.

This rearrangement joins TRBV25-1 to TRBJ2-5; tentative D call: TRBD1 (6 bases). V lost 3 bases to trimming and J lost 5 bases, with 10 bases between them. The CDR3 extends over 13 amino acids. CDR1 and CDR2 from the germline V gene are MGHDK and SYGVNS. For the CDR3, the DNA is TGTGCCAGCAGTGAGGGGGCGCGGGAGACCCAGTACTTC. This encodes CASSEGARETQYF. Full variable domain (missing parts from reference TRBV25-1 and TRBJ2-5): EADIYQTPRYLVIGTGKKITLECSQTMGHDKMYWYQQDPGMELHLIHYSYGVNSTEKGDLSSESTVSRIRTEHFPLTLESARPSHTSQYLCASSEGARETQYFGPGTRLLVL.

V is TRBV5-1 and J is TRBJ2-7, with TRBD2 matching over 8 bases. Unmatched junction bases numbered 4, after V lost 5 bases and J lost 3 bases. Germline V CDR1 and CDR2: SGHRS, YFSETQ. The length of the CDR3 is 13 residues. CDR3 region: CASSSGVNYEQYF. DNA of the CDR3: TGCGCCAGCAGTAGCGGGGTTAACTACGAGCAGTACTTC.

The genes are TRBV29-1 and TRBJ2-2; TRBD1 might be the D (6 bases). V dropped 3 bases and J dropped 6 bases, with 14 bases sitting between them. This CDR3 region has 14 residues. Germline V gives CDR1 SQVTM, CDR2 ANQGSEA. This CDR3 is CSVESWAGAGELFF. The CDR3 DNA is TGCAGCGTTGAGTCGTGGGCAGGGGCCGGGGAGCTGTTTTTT.

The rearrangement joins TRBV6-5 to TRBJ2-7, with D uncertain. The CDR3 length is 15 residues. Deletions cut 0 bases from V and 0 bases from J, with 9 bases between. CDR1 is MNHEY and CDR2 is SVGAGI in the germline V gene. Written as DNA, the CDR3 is TGTGCCAGCAGTTACTCGAGCGTTACCTCCTACGAGCAGTACTTC. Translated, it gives CASSYSSVTSYEQYF.

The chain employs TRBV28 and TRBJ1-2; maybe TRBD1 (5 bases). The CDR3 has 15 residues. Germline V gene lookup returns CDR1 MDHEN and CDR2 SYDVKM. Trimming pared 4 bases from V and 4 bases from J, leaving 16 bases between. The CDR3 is CASSSRRGGIYGYTF. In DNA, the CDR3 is TGTGCCAGCAGTTCCCGCCGGGGGGGAATCTATGGCTACACCTTC.

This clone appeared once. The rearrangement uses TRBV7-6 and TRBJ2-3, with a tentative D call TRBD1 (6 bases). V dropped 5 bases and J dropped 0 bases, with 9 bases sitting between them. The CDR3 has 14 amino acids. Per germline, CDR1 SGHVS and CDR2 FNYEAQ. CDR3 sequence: CASSDRISTDTQYF. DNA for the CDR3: TGTGCCAGCAGCGACAGGATCAGCACAGATACGCAGTATTTT.

The CDR3 protein is CASSIDGTGPFPINFF. The CDR3 DNA follows: TGTGCCAGTAGTATAGACGGAACAGGACCATTTCCGATTAATTTCTTT. This rearrangement joins TRBV19 to TRBJ1-1, with D perhaps TRBD1 (5 bases). V lost 0 bases to trimming and J lost 13 bases, with 24 bases between them. The germline V gene encodes CDR1 LNHDA and CDR2 SQIVND (reference sequence). CDR3 length equals 16 residues.